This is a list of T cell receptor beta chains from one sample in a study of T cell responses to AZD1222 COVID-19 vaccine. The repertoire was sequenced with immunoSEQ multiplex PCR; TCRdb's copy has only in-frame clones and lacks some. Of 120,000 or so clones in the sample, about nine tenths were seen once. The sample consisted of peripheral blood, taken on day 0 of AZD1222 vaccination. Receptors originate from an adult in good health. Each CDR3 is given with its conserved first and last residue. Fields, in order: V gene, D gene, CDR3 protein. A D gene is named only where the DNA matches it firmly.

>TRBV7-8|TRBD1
CASSLGNRGTYNEQFF
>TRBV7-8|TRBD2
CASSLVVLAGSDTQYF
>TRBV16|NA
CASSHPRQTGEAFF
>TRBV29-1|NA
CSVDVSYEQYF
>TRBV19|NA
CASSSSSGNTIYF
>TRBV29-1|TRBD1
CSVEVGTGVTGRQFF
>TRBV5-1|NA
CASSLDPGLREKLFF
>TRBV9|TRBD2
CASNTGAGERTQYF
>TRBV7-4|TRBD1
CASSKGQVSSNQPQHF
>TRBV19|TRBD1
CASLGQGSYEQYF
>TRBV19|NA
CASSMRKGLQPQHF
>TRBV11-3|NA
CASSLGPLLDHEQFF
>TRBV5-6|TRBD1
CASSLALQGARNTEAFF
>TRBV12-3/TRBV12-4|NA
CASLGASQPQHF
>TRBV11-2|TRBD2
CASSPTSGTDTQYF
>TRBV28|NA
CASSFLRRELFF
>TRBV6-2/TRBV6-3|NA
CASSYSTLEQYF
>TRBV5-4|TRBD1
CASSLGQGLGYTF
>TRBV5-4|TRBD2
CASSKGLAGEETQYF
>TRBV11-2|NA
CASSTGSDTQYF
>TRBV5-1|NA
CASSLAAKNTGELFF
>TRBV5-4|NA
CASSKEGRMETQYF
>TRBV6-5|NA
CASSQQGSNTEAFF
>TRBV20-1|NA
CSASLGRLAFF
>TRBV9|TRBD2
CASSSRGLAADTQYF
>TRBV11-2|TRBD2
CASSWRLAGTDTQYF
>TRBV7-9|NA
CASSLDLGVTYEQYF
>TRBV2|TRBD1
CASRGTAYEQYF
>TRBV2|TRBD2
CASSDRLAGEYEQYF
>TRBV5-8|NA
CASSSREGSEQFF
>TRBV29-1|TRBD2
CSVDVGLAGEETQYF
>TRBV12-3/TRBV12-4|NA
CASSFTGELFF
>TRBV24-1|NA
CATSDPGLTIVGEQFF
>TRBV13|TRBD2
CASSSPGTSSSYEQYF
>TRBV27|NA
CASSRGSLGNEQFF
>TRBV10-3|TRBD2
CAISESGGRDLADKNIQYF
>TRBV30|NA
CAWADLRIEKLFF
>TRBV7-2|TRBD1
CASSSGQEPPDEQYF
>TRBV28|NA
CASIGSDRTGELFF
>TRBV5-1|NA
CASSWDGADTQYF
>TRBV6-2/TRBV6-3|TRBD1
CASSPQGALTEAFF
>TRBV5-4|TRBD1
CASSYYDRGPAAGELFF